This T cell receptor beta chain was sequenced in a study of T cell repertoires in cytomegalovirus infection. One entry per CDR3 protein results from TCRdb running MiXCR on the reads. Altogether some 300,000 distinct CDR3 sequences are present, roughly a tenth being singletons, with the ten largest covering approximately 2.3%. The sequenced sample was PBMCs. This clonotype was obtained from a human donor in good health (CMV status not recorded). Some clones in this sample may be carry-over from other donors' samples.

CDR3 DNA: TGTGCCATCAGTGATCAGGGGTACTATGGCTACACCTTC. This gives the protein CAISDQGYYGYTF. The V call is TRBV10-3, the J call TRBJ1-2; possibly TRBD1 for D (6 bases). This CDR3 comprises 13 residues. Per germline, CDR1 ENHRY and CDR2 SYGVKD. The V and J ends lost 3 bases and 3 bases respectively, with 8 bases between them.